This T cell receptor (beta chain) was profiled in a study of Ad26.COV2.S vaccination and SARS-CoV-2 variants. Study information: Intramuscular Ad26.COV2.S doses were given once or twice, 56 days apart.

General study findings and limits: Vaccine recipients surpassed placebo recipients in spike-specific TCR breadth. Post-vaccination breadth of spike-specific CD8+ and CD4+ T cell responses was reportedly substantial.

Treatment given: over 15 received Ad26.COV2.S at low or high dose, single or two shots; 5 received placebo; per-sample allocation not given. After the first vaccine or placebo injection, samples were drawn on day 63. Of note for this clone: Its antigen is unknown.

This CDR3 contains 15 residues. Trimming shortened V by 0 bases and J by 3 bases, and 12 bases separated the two germline ends. Germline lookup yields CDR1 KGHSH and CDR2 LQKENI. Clones were read by immunoSEQ multiplex PCR, and TCRdb kept only the in-frame ones, dropping some. There are 350,000 to 450,000 clones in the sample; about 88% occur only once, and roughly 3.5% lies in the top ten. The rearrangement links TRBV18 to TRBJ2-7; TRBD1 is a possible D gene (5 bases). The clonotype originates from a person aged 18 to 65 who received the Ad26.COV2.S COVID-19 vaccine or a placebo. Sequencing was performed on peripheral blood, taken in a trial of Ad26.COV2.S vaccine versus placebo. The CDR3 DNA is TGTGCCAGCTCACCACCGACCCCCCAGGGCTACGAGCAGTACTTC. Translation gives CASSPPTPQGYEQYF.